This section outlines one T cell receptor (beta chain) sequence together with its context. The sample is drawn from a study of blood T cell repertoires in COVID-19. The protocol was immunoSEQ multiplex PCR, while the TCRdb copy is restricted to in-frame clones and leaves out a portion. The sample contains just over 300,000 clones, 90% of which appear only once. Sequencing input: PBMCs or T cells enriched from blood (not recorded which). The receptor was derived from a woman between 18 and 29 years old with acute COVID-19.

In nucleotides, the CDR3 is TGTGCCAGCAGCACGGACTCTCCGAGTCAACGAACTCACTACGAGCAGTACTTC. It is translated as CASSTDSPSQRTHYEQYF. V is TRBV21-1 and J is TRBJ2-7; the DNA was not used to check the table's D call, TRBD2. TRBV21-1 counts as a pseudogene. This CDR3 region has 18 residues.